One and the same sample provided the 30 T cell receptor beta chains below, sequenced in a study of OX40 agonist ivuxolimab in advanced cancers. Library creation used the immunoSEQ multiplex PCR assay. Held by TCRdb, this immuneACCESS table contains in-frame sequences only and omits some clones. Under half of the omission traces to an unresolved V gene where checked; the cause of the rest is unknown. The sample data list under 85,000 clones, and 86% of these were observed just once. Of the sample, nearly 8% is held by the ten largest clones. This specimen was CD4+ or CD8+ T cells sorted from blood, taken in a trial of the OX40 agonist ivuxolimab. The receptors here all came from an adult with an advanced solid tumor such as melanoma, head and neck, liver or kidney cancer.

This clone was recorded only once. The chain has TRBV7-9 and TRBJ2-6, with D possibly matching TRBD2 (5 bases). Germline assignment: CDR1 SEHNR and CDR2 FQNEAQ (reference sequence). The length of the CDR3 is 16 residues. Trimming removed 5 bases at V and 0 bases at J, with 11 bases between. The CDR3 loop is CASSPTGNSGANVLTF. DNA for the CDR3: TGTGCCAGCAGCCCAACGGGGAACTCTGGGGCCAACGTCCTGACTTTC.

The chain has TRBV5-8 and TRBJ2-1, with D perhaps matching TRBD2 (6 bases). Trimming removed 1 base from V and 9 bases from J, with 17 bases in between. CDR1 is SGHTS, CDR2 YDEGEE, per germline. The CDR3 is made up of 15 amino acids. This CDR3 is CASSLRLMRGPEQFF. CDR3 coding DNA: TGTGCCAGCAGCTTGAGATTGATGCGGGGACCTGAGCAGTTCTTC.

The rearrangement uses TRBV9 and TRBJ1-1; D not resolved. Germline-derived CDR1 and CDR2 are SGDLS and YYNGEE. The CDR3 loop spans 14 amino acids. The ends were cut back, 0 bases at V and 0 bases at J, with 6 bases in the middle. The CDR3 coding sequence is TGTGCCAGCAGCGTAGATCCGGTGAACACTGAAGCTTTCTTT. Encoded protein: CASSVDPVNTEAFF.

The chain couples TRBV5-8 to TRBJ2-5; no clear D. Germline V CDR1 and CDR2: SGHTS, YDEGEE. The CDR3 contains 11 residues. Trimming pared 0 bases from V and 7 bases from J, leaving 4 bases between. The CDR3 is CASSLGGTQYF. CDR3 sequence (DNA): TGTGCCAGCAGCTTGGGAGGGACCCAGTACTTC. Based on the CDR3 plus reference TRBV5-8 and TRBJ2-5, the full variable domain is EAGVTQSPTHLIKTRGQQATLRCSPISGHTSVYWYQQALGLGLQFLLWYDEGEERNRGNFPPRFSGRQFPNYSSELNVNALELEDSALYLCASSLGGTQYFGPGTRLLVL.

The J gene is TRBJ2-7, the V gene TRBV4-3; D tentatively reads TRBD1 or TRBD2 (5 bases each). The CDR3 spans 15 residues. Germline CDR1 LGHNA, CDR2 YSLEER. V was clipped by 0 bases and J by 3 bases, with 12 bases between them. The CDR3 coding sequence is TGCGCCAGCAGCCAAGATAGGGGACCGTTCTACGAGCAGTACTTC. This translates into CASSQDRGPFYEQYF.

The chain carries TRBV5-1 and TRBJ2-4; D possibly uses TRBD1 or TRBD2 (5 bases each). The CDR3 totals 17 residues. Germline CDR1 is SGHRS and CDR2 is YFSETQ. Trimming shortened V by 0 bases and J by 1 base, and 14 bases separated the two germline ends. CDR3 coding DNA: TGCGCCAGCAGCTTGGCCGAGGGGTTTGTTGCCAAAAACATTCAGTACTTC. It encodes CASSLAEGFVAKNIQYF.

The V and J genes are TRBV7-8 and TRBJ2-2; D is ambiguous. Deletions cut 5 bases from V and 3 bases from J, with 13 bases between. CDR3 length equals 15 residues. Germline values: CDR1 SGHVS, CDR2 FQNEAQ. CDR3 DNA: TGTGCCAGCAGCCTAGGCACTTCTTACACCGGGGAGCTGTTTTTT. This encodes CASSLGTSYTGELFF.

The chain joins TRBV5-8 to TRBJ1-2; D remains unclear. V lost 2 bases and J 4 bases, leaving 12 bases between the germline ends. Germline V CDR1 and CDR2: SGHTS, YDEGEE. CDR3 length: 14 residues. The CDR3 DNA reads as TGTGCCAGCAGCTTAGAGGGTGGACTCTATGGCTACACCTTC. Amino acid sequence: CASSLEGGLYGYTF.

The gene calls are TRBV5-1 and TRBJ2-5, with a possible D match to TRBD2 (5 bases). The V end lost 4 bases, the J end lost 4 bases, and 11 bases lay between the germline ends. Looked up from germline, CDR1 is SGHRS and CDR2 is YFSETQ. This CDR3 region has 13 residues. The CDR3, as DNA: TGCGCCAGCAGCCCCCGAGGAGGAGAGACCCAGTACTTC. Protein sequence: CASSPRGGETQYF.

The DNA of the CDR3 is TGTGCCAGCAGCTTAGGAGGCATGACTACCGAGCAGTACTTC. Residues: CASSLGGMTTEQYF. This chain links TRBV7-3 with TRBJ2-7, with a weak D call TRBD2 (5 bases). In germline, CDR1 is SGHTA, CDR2 FQGTGA. V dropped 2 bases and J dropped 6 bases, with 14 bases sitting between them. The CDR3 covers 14 residues.

V is TRBV6-1 and J is TRBJ2-7; TRBD1 aligns across 8 bases. Germline V gives CDR1 MNHNS, CDR2 SASEGT. The CDR3 has 13 amino acids. V gave up 6 bases and J gave up 2 bases; unmatched junction bases: 3. The CDR3 DNA follows: TGTGCCAGCAGAAGGACAGGGACCTACGAGCAGTACTTC. Residues: CASRRTGTYEQYF.

The chain joins TRBV10-3 to TRBJ2-3, with D unresolved. V was cut by 2 bases and J by 5 bases, with 5 bases left in between. The CDR3 totals 12 residues. Germline loops: CDR1 ENHRY, CDR2 SYGVKD. DNA for the CDR3: TGTGCCATCAGTGAGGTTCGAGATACGCAGTATTTT. Protein product: CAISEVRDTQYF.

This chain joins TRBV19 and TRBJ1-5; D is possibly TRBD1 (5 bases). CDR1 is LNHDA, CDR2 SQIVND, per germline (reference sequence). V lost 2 bases to trimming and J lost 3 bases, with 8 bases between them. This CDR3 has 14 amino acids. This CDR3 is CASSIQGHNQPQHF. In DNA, the CDR3 is TGTGCCAGTAGTATACAGGGCCACAATCAGCCCCAGCATTTT.

The chain couples TRBV5-4 to TRBJ2-3, with 10 positions matching TRBD2. From germline, CDR1 is SGHNT and CDR2 YYREEE (reference sequence). CDR3 length: 16 residues. V lost 4 bases to trimming and J lost 2 bases; unmatched junction nucleotides: 7. CDR3: CASSARLAGNTDTQYF. As DNA, the CDR3 is TGTGCCAGCAGCGCCAGACTAGCGGGTAACACAGATACGCAGTATTTT. The variable domain in full, completed from reference TRBV5-4 and TRBJ2-3, reads ETGVTQSPTHLIKTRGQQVTLRCSSQSGHNTVSWYQQALGQGPQFIFQYYREEENGRGNFPPRFSGLQFPNYSSELNVNALELDDSALYLCASSARLAGNTDTQYFGPGTRLTVL.

The chain links TRBV7-9 to TRBJ2-6; no firm D call. The CDR3 extends over 13 amino acids. V gave up 3 bases and J gave up 4 bases, with 4 bases separating them. Germline CDR1 SEHNR, CDR2 FQNEAQ (reference sequence). The CDR3 loop reads CASSFGGANVLTF. The CDR3 bases are TGTGCCAGCAGCTTCGGGGGGGCCAACGTCCTGACTTTC.

The chain combines TRBV7-3 with TRBJ1-1; D may be TRBD1 (6 bases). CDR1 SGHTA and CDR2 FQGTGA come from the germline V gene. The V and J ends lost 0 bases and 11 bases respectively, with 13 bases between them. The CDR3 runs 13 residues. The CDR3 nucleotides are TGTGCCAGCAGCTTAACGAAGGGGGGCCACGCTTTCTTT. It is translated as CASSLTKGGHAFF.

The genes are TRBV7-2 and TRBJ2-3; 7 nucleotides align to TRBD2. CDR1 SGHTA and CDR2 FQGNSA come from the germline V gene. The junction had 14 bases not matched to a gene; V was cut back by 8 bases and J by 3 bases. The CDR3 is made up of 16 amino acids. The CDR3 sequence: CASHREVARLTDTQYF. DNA for the CDR3: TGTGCCAGCCACCGGGAGGTAGCGAGGCTTACAGATACGCAGTATTTT.

This clone was counted a single time. J is TRBJ1-6 and V is TRBV6-1, with D perhaps matching TRBD1 (6 bases). With 5 bases removed from V and 5 bases from J, the gap between germline ends came to 10 bases. The length of the CDR3 is 14 residues. Per germline, CDR1 MNHNS and CDR2 SASEGT. The CDR3 is CASSQRTDNSPLHF. In DNA, the CDR3 is TGTGCCAGCAGTCAACGGACAGATAATTCACCCCTCCACTTT.

The chain has TRBV7-2 and TRBJ2-1; D tentatively reads TRBD1 or TRBD2 (5 bases each). CDR1 and CDR2 (germline): SGHTA, FQGNSA. CDR3 size: 12 residues. Trimming removed 2 bases from V and 12 bases from J, with 11 bases in between. The DNA for the CDR3 is TGTGCCAGCAGCTTATTAAAGGGACCGCAGTTCTTC. Its translation: CASSLLKGPQFF.

This clone has only one observation. This sequence joins TRBV27 and TRBJ2-7; tentative D call: TRBD1 (5 bases). The V and J ends lost 4 bases and 2 bases respectively, with 18 bases between them. CDR1 and CDR2 from the germline V gene are MNHEY and SMNVEV (reference sequence). This CDR3 region has 16 residues. The CDR3 bases are TGTGCCAGCAGTTCCTACTCTCAGGGAAAAACCTACGAGCAGTACTTC. It codes for CASSSYSQGKTYEQYF.

The chain is built from TRBV14 and TRBJ1-2; the D is unclear. The length of the CDR3 is 15 residues. From germline, CDR1 is SGHDN and CDR2 FVKESK. The V end lost 0 bases, the J end lost 1 base, and 9 bases lay between the germline ends. The CDR3 sequence is CASSQDLRLNYGYTF. In DNA form, the CDR3 reads TGTGCCAGCAGCCAAGATCTTCGGCTTAACTATGGCTACACCTTC.

The chain uses TRBV30 and TRBJ2-7; no firm D call. This CDR3 comprises 13 residues. Germline V gives CDR1 GTSNPN, CDR2 SVGIG (reference sequence). V dropped 3 bases and J dropped 3 bases, with 12 bases sitting between them. The CDR3 nucleotides read TGTGCCTGGAGCTATGCTCCCCTCTACGAGCAGTACTTC. Translated: CAWSYAPLYEQYF.

The chain recombines TRBV7-3 with TRBJ2-5; D remains unclear. Germline V CDR1 and CDR2: SGHTA, FQGTGA. The ends were cut back, 4 bases at V and 5 bases at J, with 11 bases in the middle. The CDR3 is made up of 13 amino acids. The DNA for the CDR3 is TGTGCCAGCAGCTCAACTCAGAAGGAGACCCAGTACTTC. Translation: CASSSTQKETQYF.

The genes are TRBV7-2 and TRBJ2-7, with 8 bases matching TRBD2. The CDR3 loop spans 15 amino acids. Unmatched junction bases numbered 7, after V lost 5 bases and J lost 1 base. Germline CDR1 SGHTA, CDR2 FQGNSA. The CDR3 loop is CASSELAGPSYEQYF. Here the CDR3 DNA reads TGTGCCAGCAGCGAATTAGCGGGACCATCCTACGAGCAGTACTTC. Based on the CDR3 plus reference TRBV7-2 and TRBJ2-7, the full variable domain is GAGVSQSPSNKVTEKGKDVELRCDPISGHTALYWYRQSLGQGLEFLIYFQGNSAPDKSGLPSDRFSAERTGGSVSTLTIQRTQQEDSAVYLCASSELAGPSYEQYFGPGTRLTVT.

The gene calls are TRBV5-1 and TRBJ1-3; D is perhaps TRBD1 (5 bases). V shed 7 bases and J shed 7 bases, with 15 bases lying between them. Per the germline V gene, CDR1 is SGHRS and CDR2 is YFSETQ. This CDR3 has 13 residues. As DNA, the CDR3 is TGCGCCAGCGGCTCGACAGTGGGTAACACCATATATTTT. It specifies CASGSTVGNTIYF. Variable domain in full (rest from reference TRBV5-1 and TRBJ1-3): KAGVTQTPRYLIKTRGQQVTLSCSPISGHRSVSWYQQTPGQGLQFLFEYFSETQRNKGNFPGRFSGRQFSNSRSEMNVSTLELGDSALYLCASGSTVGNTIYFGEGSWLTVV.

A word on this clone: Germline is not matched at one junction end, which may reflect a read error. As DNA, the CDR3 is TGCAGTGCTGCGGTCCAGGACCAACACTTC. Its translation: CSAAVQDQHF. The rearrangement uses TRBV20-1 and TRBJ2-5, with D unclear. Per germline, CDR1 DFQATT and CDR2 SNEGSKA (reference sequence). The CDR3 totals 10 residues.

The V gene is TRBV5-1, the J gene TRBJ1-3; D gene unclear. Germline V lookup: CDR1 SGHRS, CDR2 YFSETQ. The CDR3 totals 15 residues. The V end was cut by 0 bases, the J end by 4 bases, with 11 bases between. The DNA of the CDR3 is TGCGCCAGCAGCTTGGTCGGTGGCGGGGGAAACACCATATATTTT. Translated, it gives CASSLVGGGGNTIYF. The complete variable domain, with remaining parts taken from reference TRBV5-1 and TRBJ1-3, reads KAGVTQTPRYLIKTRGQQVTLSCSPISGHRSVSWYQQTPGQGLQFLFEYFSETQRNKGNFPGRFSGRQFSNSRSEMNVSTLELGDSALYLCASSLVGGGGNTIYFGEGSWLTVV.

This sequence joins TRBV7-3 and TRBJ2-1; weak D call: TRBD2 (6 bases). Germline V gives CDR1 SGHTA, CDR2 FQGTGA. The V end was cut by 5 bases, the J end by 2 bases, with 16 bases between. CDR3 length: 16 residues. CDR3 coding DNA: TGTGCCAGCAGCCCCGGTCGGACTACTACCTACAATGAGCAGTTCTTC. Protein sequence: CASSPGRTTTYNEQFF. The variable domain in full, with the rest retrieved from reference TRBV7-3 and TRBJ2-1, is GAGVSQTPSNKVTEKGKYVELRCDPISGHTALYWYRQSLGQGPEFLIYFQGTGAADDSGLPNDRFFAVRPEGSVSTLKIQRTERGDSAVYLCASSPGRTTTYNEQFFGPGTRLTVL.

V and J are TRBV27 and TRBJ1-6; weak D call: TRBD1 (5 bases). From germline, CDR1 is MNHEY and CDR2 SMNVEV (reference sequence). The V gene lost 2 bases and the J gene lost 7 bases, with 15 bases spanning the gap. The CDR3 extends over 16 amino acids. Here the CDR3 DNA reads TGTGCCAGCAGTTTAGACCGAGGGAACAGGAATTCACCCCTCCACTTT. This codes for CASSLDRGNRNSPLHF.

The chain uses TRBV6-5 and TRBJ2-6; D call uncertain. This CDR3 has 16 residues. Trimming took 1 base from V and 2 from J, leaving 9 bases between them. CDR1 MNHEY and CDR2 SVGAGI come from the germline V gene. In DNA form, the CDR3 reads TGTGCCAGCAGTTACTTGGCTGAACCTGGGGCCAACGTCCTGACTTTC. Amino acids: CASSYLAEPGANVLTF.